These T cell receptor beta chains were read from a single sample in a study of immune cell composition in non-small cell lung cancer. Clones were read by immunoSEQ multiplex PCR, and TCRdb kept only the in-frame ones, dropping some. The repertoire holds about 10,000 clones, approximately 64% seen once, with 8.9% in the top ten. Sequenced: lung tumor tissue. These receptors all come from a human donor with non-small cell lung cancer. Each CDR3 is given with its conserved first and last residue. Fields, in order: J gene, clone size, D gene, V gene, CDR3 protein, CDR3 DNA. A D gene is named only where the DNA matches it firmly. A row's size may be missing; if present it is once, few, many or a size class.

J: TRBJ2-5
size: few
D: NA
V: TRBV7-6
CDR3: CASSWSGIRETQYF
DNA: TGTGCCAGCAGCTGGTCGGGGATCCGGGAGACCCAGTACTTC

J: TRBJ2-7
size: few
D: NA
V: TRBV18
CDR3: CASSQETGLSYEQYF
DNA: TGTGCCAGCTCACAAGAAACAGGACTCTCCTACGAGCAGTACTTC

J: TRBJ1-6
size: medium-sized
D: NA
V: TRBV7-2
CDR3: CASSLRRGGSDSPLHF
DNA: TGTGCCAGCAGCTTACGTCGTGGAGGGTCGGATTCACCCCTCCACTTT

J: TRBJ1-2
size: NA
D: NA
V: TRBV18
CDR3: CASSPPNTPNYGYTF
DNA: TGTGCCAGCTCACCACCAAATACCCCTAACTATGGCTACACCTTC

J: TRBJ1-6
size: few
D: NA
V: TRBV4-2
CDR3: CASSQDTRGFSYNSPLHF
DNA: TGTGCCAGCAGCCAAGATACTAGGGGGTTCTCCTATAATTCACCCCTCCACTTT

J: TRBJ1-2
size: NA
D: NA
V: TRBV6-5
CDR3: CASSLVNYGYTF
DNA: TGTGCCAGCAGCCTCGTGAACTATGGCTACACCTTC

J: TRBJ2-5
size: few
D: NA
V: TRBV19
CDR3: CASSLYTRETQYF
DNA: TGTGCCAGTAGTCTTTACACTAGAGAGACCCAGTACTTC

J: TRBJ1-1
size: NA
D: NA
V: TRBV14
CDR3: CASSQVMTPWAFF
DNA: TGTGCCAGCAGCCAAGTCATGACCCCTTGGGCTTTCTTT

J: TRBJ2-7
size: NA
D: NA
V: TRBV14
CDR3: CASSRGRIDEQYF
DNA: TGTGCCAGCAGTCGGGGGCGCATCGACGAGCAGTACTTC

J: TRBJ2-1
size: few
D: NA
V: TRBV5-3
CDR3: CARGAMRTEFYNEQFF
DNA: TGTGCCAGAGGGGCTATGCGGACTGAATTTTACAATGAGCAGTTCTTC

J: TRBJ2-2
size: few
D: NA
V: TRBV19
CDR3: CASSNPNTGELFF
DNA: TGTGCCAGTAGTAATCCGAACACCGGGGAGCTGTTTTTT

J: TRBJ2-1
size: NA
D: TRBD2
V: TRBV6-1
CDR3: CASSVGGGYNEQFF
DNA: TGTGCCAGCAGTGTAGGCGGGGGGTACAATGAGCAGTTCTTC

J: TRBJ1-4
size: NA
D: NA
V: TRBV7-6
CDR3: CASSLDTNNEKLFF
DNA: TGTGCCAGCAGTCTGGACACCAATAATGAAAAACTGTTTTTT

J: TRBJ1-1
size: NA
D: NA
V: TRBV19
CDR3: CASSRGAGRQNTEAFF
DNA: TGTGCCAGTAGTAGAGGGGCCGGCAGGCAGAACACTGAAGCTTTCTTT

J: TRBJ1-2
size: NA
D: TRBD1
V: TRBV6-1
CDR3: CASNRDRARGYTF
DNA: TGTGCCAGCAACCGGGACAGGGCACGGGGCTACACCTTC

J: TRBJ1-5
size: NA
D: TRBD1
V: TRBV7-6
CDR3: CASSDTGDSNQPQHF
DNA: TGTGCCAGCAGCGATACAGGGGATAGCAATCAGCCCCAGCATTTT

J: TRBJ2-7
size: NA
D: NA
V: TRBV20-1
CDR3: CSAPRGWEQYF
DNA: TGCAGTGCCCCCAGGGGTTGGGAGCAGTACTTC

J: TRBJ2-5
size: NA
D: TRBD2
V: TRBV5-1
CDR3: CASSFSGGLQETQYF
DNA: TGCGCCAGCAGCTTTAGCGGGGGACTCCAAGAGACCCAGTACTTC

J: TRBJ2-1
size: NA
D: TRBD2
V: TRBV7-2
CDR3: CASSLVSGGLDEQFF
DNA: TGTGCCAGCAGCTTAGTGTCTGGGGGACTAGACGAGCAGTTCTTC

J: TRBJ1-1
size: NA
D: NA
V: TRBV2
CDR3: CASSGATLNTEAFF
DNA: TGTGCCAGCAGTGGTGCAACATTGAACACTGAAGCTTTCTTT

J: TRBJ1-2
size: few
D: NA
V: TRBV6-6
CDR3: CASSYSGTSLGYTF
DNA: TGTGCCAGCAGTTACTCGGGGACATCGCTTGGCTACACCTTC

J: TRBJ2-5
size: few
D: TRBD1
V: TRBV13
CDR3: CASCRTGYLRETQYF
DNA: TGTGCCAGCTGCCGGACAGGGTATCTGCGTGAGACCCAGTACTTC

J: TRBJ1-2
size: NA
D: TRBD1
V: TRBV7-8
CDR3: CASSTDRGHGYTF
DNA: TGTGCCAGCAGCACGGACAGGGGGCATGGCTACACCTTC

J: TRBJ1-4
size: NA
D: NA
V: TRBV9
CDR3: CASSVADGQLNEKLFF
DNA: TGTGCCAGCAGCGTAGCTGATGGGCAGCTTAATGAAAAACTGTTTTTT

J: TRBJ2-1
size: NA
D: NA
V: TRBV18
CDR3: CASGGNFEQFF
DNA: TGTGCCAGCGGAGGGAACTTTGAGCAGTTCTTC

J: TRBJ2-3
size: NA
D: TRBD1
V: TRBV19
CDR3: CASSIDRQGGYTDTQYF
DNA: TGTGCCAGTAGTATAGATCGACAGGGGGGCTACACAGATACGCAGTATTTT

J: TRBJ1-1
size: NA
D: NA
V: TRBV6-1
CDR3: CASSKGQILNTEAFF
DNA: TGTGCCAGCAGTAAAGGACAGATTTTGAACACTGAAGCTTTCTTT

J: TRBJ2-1
size: NA
D: NA
V: TRBV6-6
CDR3: CASSYAGLNNEQFF
DNA: TGTGCCAGCAGTTACGCCGGACTAAACAATGAGCAGTTCTTC

J: TRBJ1-1
size: NA
D: NA
V: TRBV10-2
CDR3: CASSVWADTEAFF
DNA: TGCGCCAGCAGTGTATGGGCTGACACTGAAGCTTTCTTT

J: TRBJ1-1
size: NA
D: NA
V: TRBV7-2
CDR3: CASRGGMNTEAFF
DNA: TGTGCCAGCCGGGGGGGAATGAACACTGAAGCTTTCTTT

J: TRBJ2-7
size: NA
D: TRBD2
V: TRBV5-1
CDR3: CASSEMGRGAYEQYF
DNA: TGCGCCAGCAGCGAGATGGGACGGGGGGCCTACGAGCAGTACTTC

J: TRBJ1-1
size: NA
D: TRBD1
V: TRBV7-9
CDR3: CASSPQGSGTEAFF
DNA: TGTGCCAGCAGCCCACAGGGGAGTGGGACTGAAGCTTTCTTT

J: TRBJ2-1
size: NA
D: TRBD1
V: TRBV9
CDR3: CASSVVSGGNINEQFF
DNA: TGTGCCAGCAGCGTAGTTTCAGGGGGTAATATTAATGAGCAGTTCTTC

J: TRBJ1-4
size: NA
D: TRBD1
V: TRBV18
CDR3: CASSPGTGAEKLFF
DNA: TGTGCCAGCTCACCCGGGACAGGGGCTGAAAAACTGTTTTTT

J: TRBJ1-1
size: once
D: NA
V: TRBV6-5
CDR3: CASSYSVNTEAFF
DNA: TGTGCCAGCAGTTACTCGGTGAACACTGAAGCTTTCTTT

J: TRBJ1-2
size: NA
D: TRBD1
V: TRBV6-6
CDR3: CASSETGDSLGYTF
DNA: TGTGCCAGCAGTGAGACAGGGGACTCACTTGGCTACACCTTC

J: TRBJ1-4
size: NA
D: NA
V: TRBV2
CDR3: CASSEAGTDFNEKLFF
DNA: TGTGCCAGCAGTGAAGCAGGGACTGATTTTAATGAAAAACTGTTTTTT